Given below is one TCR beta chain in context. Its cognate antigen is unknown. This CDR3 region has 16 residues. V shed 3 bases and J shed 6 bases, with 18 bases lying between them. The assay used deep level. As originally analysed: There were no quality scores in the junction-only immunoSEQ sequences, so filtering differed. Measured with immunoSEQ multiplex PCR; TCRdb has only the in-frame clones, and not every one. Clonal size and the V and J genes are those of that table, whereas D and trimming came from the DNA. The table includes approximately 2,300,000 clones, 85% to 95% detected once. The source of the sample is a study of shared clonotypes between healthy human individuals. Healthy HIV-negative adults with no recent acute infections or vaccinations were recruited as donors. Findings and limits, study-wide: Naive subsets usually exceeded memory subsets in estimated richness.

The J gene is TRBJ2-1, the V gene TRBV23-1; D assignment may be TRBD1 or TRBD2 (6 bases each). TRBV23-1 is treated as an ORF (open reading frame) with a function not yet certain. The sequence was collected from a man between 18 and 29 years old in good health. Some clones in this sample may be carry-over from other donors' samples. Sequenced material: naive CD4+ T cells from PBMCs. This sample's subset: CD45RA+ positively selected. CDR3 residues: CASSHPQGGWGNEQFF. The CDR3 region has the DNA TGCGCCAGCAGTCATCCGCAAGGGGGGTGGGGCAATGAGCAGTTCTTC.